This T cell receptor beta chain was observed in a study of cytomegalovirus exposure and HLA in healthy donors. Study results and caveats: The productive fraction for most TCR beta V segments was about 87% or about 30% in an earlier analysis.

In regard to this clone: Its target is not known.

This CDR3 region has 14 residues. The V end lost 1 base, the J end lost 6 bases, and 9 bases lay between the germline ends. Germline V gives CDR1 MGHRA, CDR2 YSYEKL. This PCR relied on a set of 60 Vbeta primers and 13 Jbeta primers. Profiled with immunoSEQ multiplex PCR; TCRdb holds only in-frame clones, not every one. The sample includes 150,000 to 200,000 clones, roughly three quarters of them seen just once. The V call is TRBV4-1, the J call TRBJ2-2, with TRBD1 as a possible D gene (5 bases). The sample comprised PBMCs. The TCR comes from a woman in her 50s in good health and CMV-seronegative. This CDR3 is CASSQVRGPGELFF. CDR3 nucleotides: TGCGCCAGCAGCCAAGTTAGGGGTCCCGGGGAGCTGTTTTTT.